The following is a T cell receptor beta chain sequence with its context. Its matching antigen is unknown. The data were taken from a study of cytomegalovirus exposure and HLA in healthy donors. Broader study findings: Highest at DRB1 and lowest at HLA-C, TCR association rates differed among HLA loci in a later analysis. Productive rates of about 87% or about 30% were seen for most TCR beta V segments in an earlier analysis.

CDR3 length: 14 residues. V lost 6 bases and J 2 bases, leaving 11 bases between the germline ends. Germline CDR1 and CDR2: MDHEN and SYDVKM. Primers: 60 Vbeta forward and 13 Jbeta reverse. The protocol was immunoSEQ multiplex PCR, while the TCRdb copy is restricted to in-frame clones and leaves out a portion. The sample carries some 150,000 clones, approximately 82% recorded once. Though nominally healthy at sampling, donors likely had unrecorded immune exposures. V gene TRBV28 combines with J gene TRBJ1-5; D unclear. This receptor was identified in a male donor in good health and CMV-seronegative. Sequencing was carried out using PBMCs. CDR3 nucleotide sequence: TGTGCCAGCAGCCGGGGTGGGGGCAATCAGCCCCAGCATTTT. Protein product: CASSRGGGNQPQHF.